This TCR beta chain was observed in a study of OX40 agonist ivuxolimab in advanced cancers. Study background: In three patients, partial responses were observed, one with hepatocellular carcinoma and two with cutaneous melanoma. Whole-study findings and limits: People who partly responded at 0.1-3.0 mg/kg had some of the least clonal expansion seen. There was clonal expansion of CD4+ and CD8+ blood T cells by week 6 at 0.1 to 3.0 mg/kg.

Only in-frame clones appear in the TCRdb table, and some are missing; sequencing was by immunoSEQ multiplex PCR. The sample carries approximately 79,000 clones, less than 90% recorded once. Concerning this clone: Its specificity is unknown.

Autoimmune disease history or systemic immunosuppression was exclusionary. The source material was CD4+ or CD8+ T cells sorted from blood, sampled in a trial of the OX40 agonist ivuxolimab. This clonotype was sampled from an adult with an advanced solid tumor such as melanoma, head and neck, liver or kidney cancer.

CDR3 sequence: CASRNGGNQPQHF. DNA for the CDR3: TGTGCCAGCAGGAACGGGGGCAATCAGCCCCAGCATTTT. V usage is TRBV6-5 and J usage is TRBJ1-5; D is ambiguous. The CDR3 spans 13 residues. V lost 6 bases to trimming and J lost 2 bases, with 8 bases between them. Germline V gene lookup returns CDR1 MNHEY and CDR2 SVGAGI.